This TCR beta chain originates from a study of PD-1 blockade in classical Hodgkin lymphoma (dated by TCRdb to 2018 to 2021). Broadly, across the study: Nivolumab dosing was 3 mg/kg intravenously every 2 weeks, continuing until either disease progression or unacceptable toxicity. The study used TCR beta sequencing and CyTOF to define a peripheral blood immune signature of response to PD-1 blockade in classical Hodgkin lymphoma.

This sample's time point label indicates: cycle 4 day 1 (C4D1), after less than seven weeks of nivolumab. Every trial patient had relapsed after autologous stem cell transplantation, and cohorts A, B and C differed in prior brentuximab vedotin exposure. The trial cohort was composed of 56 patients with relapsed/refractory classical Hodgkin lymphoma, for whom complete response, partial response or progressive disease was recorded as best overall response. Single-agent nivolumab was administered to trial patients in the multi-cohort phase II CheckMate 205 trial. An independent review committee assessed best overall response using the 2007 International Working Group response criteria. PBMCs from the trial were collected at three points: immediately before nivolumab initiation (C1D1), and during therapy at cycle 2 day 1 and cycle 4 day 1. Peripheral blood was collected in 8 mL Vacutainer Cell Preparation Tubes, from which PBMCs were isolated by centrifugation and then cryopreserved.

General study outcomes and caveats: Baseline TCR diversity was reported to be lower in newly diagnosed patients than in healthy donors and to be lower still in relapsed/refractory patients. Only a single clinical trial cohort was studied, and what caused the repertoire differences, possibly disease activity or prior therapy, remained undefined. CD4+ but not CD8+ TCR diversity rose significantly by C4D1 (p=0.0027 vs p=0.16), most apparent in complete responders (p=0.02). Lower diversity was seen in patients whose nivolumab began less than 1 year after ASCT, and these patients were left out of later analyses so that immune reconstitution would not confound the results. Trial patients with a complete response had baseline diversity similar to that of newly diagnosed patients, while partial responders and progressors had significantly lower diversity.

This clone is regarded as medium-sized (0.01 to 0.1%). Which antigen it targets is not known. Base qualities are not at hand, and no much larger clone is one base apart. The Qiagen DNeasy kit was used to extract genomic DNA both from unsorted PBMCs and from the negatively selected CD4+ and CD8+ fractions. Using primers that anneal to V and J segments, immunoSEQ multiplex PCR amplified the TCR beta CDR3 regions. Amplification bias was minimized using a synthetic immune receptor repertoire, and residual bias was removed computationally after sequencing. For the original study's pipeline: Repertoire diversity was quantified as the Shannon entropy index using custom Python scripts. The unsorted, CD4+ and CD8+ repertoires were each analyzed separately, with the exception of combined analyses, where CD4+ and CD8+ sequences were merged in silico. Clonal expansion was defined as at least a 2-fold frequency increase after treatment relative to C1D1, with a pseudocount of 0.5 for undetected baseline clones. Singleton clones were defined as clones with 0 or 1 copy at C1D1, and non-singleton clones were defined as clones with 2 or more copies. Clones expanded in unsorted samples were assigned a CD4+, CD8+ or unknown annotation through matching of protein sequences in sorted samples from the same patient. Diversity changes from C1D1 to C4D1 were tested in paired samples using Wilcoxon tests. The table was pulled from immuneACCESS by TCRdb, which kept in-frame rearrangements only. Such tables lose some clones; where checked, under half of the loss comes from unresolved V genes, and the rest has no known cause. The V and J calls and clone size were taken over from that table, and D and trimming were inferred from the DNA. The sample yields about 33,000 clones; about 70% were counted once. The ten top clones hold more than 3% of the sample.

From its cysteine to its phenylalanine, the CDR3 spans 15 amino acids. The CDR3 DNA has 45 bases and is translated from base 1. CDR1 is given as LNHDA and CDR2 as SQIVND, both from the germline V gene (reference sequence). V was cut back by 1 base and J by 1 base, leaving a gap of 9 bases between them. The sequence links TRBV19 to TRBJ2-3; the D gene assignment is ambiguous. This sequence originates from a human donor with classical Hodgkin lymphoma. Specimen: peripheral blood mononuclear cells (PBMCs), collected before the fourth cycle of nivolumab. In nucleotide form, the sequence is TGTGCCAGTAGTATAGCTGGATTTGGCACAGATACGCAGTATTTT. Protein translation: CASSIAGFGTDTQYF.